This T cell receptor beta chain was identified during a study of CXCR3-negative and CXCR3-positive naive CD8 T cells. Libraries were UMI-labeled 5' RACE TRB cDNA. TCRdb reprocessed the 5' RACE reads; each CDR3 protein has one entry and no DNA is given. The table gives about 48,000 distinct CDR3 sequences; the top ten clones make up approximately 16% of it. The CDR3 is 14 amino acids. Germline assignment: CDR1 MDHEN and CDR2 SYDVKM. Sequencing used memory CD8+ T cells from blood. This clonotype originated in a human donor in good health. Some clones in this sample may be carry-over from other donors' samples. The chain uses TRBV28 and TRBJ2-3; absent DNA, TCRdb's TRBD1 call cannot be checked. The CDR3 region is CASSWDRNTDTQYF.